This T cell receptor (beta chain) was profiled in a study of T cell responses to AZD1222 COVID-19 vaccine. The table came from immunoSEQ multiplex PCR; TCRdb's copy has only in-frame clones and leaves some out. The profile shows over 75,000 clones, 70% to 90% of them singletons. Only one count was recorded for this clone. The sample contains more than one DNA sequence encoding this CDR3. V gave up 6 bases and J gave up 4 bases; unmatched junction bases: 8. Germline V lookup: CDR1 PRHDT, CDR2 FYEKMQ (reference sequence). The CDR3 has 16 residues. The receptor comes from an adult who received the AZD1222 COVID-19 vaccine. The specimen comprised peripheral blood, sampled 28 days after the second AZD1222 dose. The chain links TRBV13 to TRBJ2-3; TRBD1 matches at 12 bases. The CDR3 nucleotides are TGTGCCAGCAGTCCCGACGGGACAGGGGGCGCAGATACGCAGTATTTT. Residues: CASSPDGTGGADTQYF. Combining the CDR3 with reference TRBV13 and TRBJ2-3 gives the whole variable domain AAGVIQSPRHLIKEKRETATLKCYPIPRHDTVYWYQQGPGQDPQFLISFYEKMQSDKGSIPDRFSAQQFSDYHSELNMSSLELGDSALYFCASSPDGTGGADTQYFGPGTRLTVL.